Below, 10 T cell receptor beta chains from the same sample are listed, as sequenced in a study of T cells in Graves' hyperthyroidism and ophthalmopathy. RNA transcripts gave rise to amplified TCR beta CDR3 regions. A set of HTBI primers served as the primers for a first-round RT-PCR of the TCR CDR3. One entry per CDR3 protein results from TCRdb running MiXCR on the multiplex PCR reads. The data show 200,000 to 300,000 distinct CDR3 sequences, 16% seen once. Sequencing was carried out using blood. The source of these receptors is a woman aged 18-30 years with Graves' ophthalmopathy.

This clonotype was seen many times. The chain has TRBV11-3 and TRBJ1-1, with D uncertain. The CDR3 runs 13 residues. Germline CDR1 reads SGHNT; CDR2 reads YENEEA. Between the trimmed V and J ends, which lost 1 base and 6 bases, there was a span of 9 bases. This CDR3 is CASSLGVSAEAFF. The CDR3 DNA reads TGTGCCAGCAGCTTAGGCGTAAGTGCTGAAGCTTTCTTT.

Many counts were recorded for this clonotype. The chain employs TRBV12-3 or TRBV12-4 and TRBJ1-6; 8 bases agree with TRBD1. This CDR3 has 14 residues. Trimming took 5 bases from V and 11 from J; bases not matched to a gene: 8. CDR3 residues: CASSPTGEFAPLHF. CDR3 DNA sequence: TGTGCCAGCAGTCCGACAGGGGAGTTTGCACCCCTCCACTTT.

This clonotype was seen only a few times. This chain uses TRBV4-1 with TRBJ2-7, with unresolved D. CDR3 length: 15 amino acids. Germline values: CDR1 MGHRA, CDR2 YSYEKL. V dropped 0 bases and J dropped 2 bases, with 11 bases sitting between them. The CDR3 is CASSQESRVAYEQYF. The CDR3 DNA sequence: TGCGCCAGCAGCCAAGAATCTCGGGTAGCCTACGAGCAGTACTTC.

This clonotype was counted many times. The chain couples TRBV5-1 to TRBJ2-5; TRBD2 agrees at 7 bases. Trimming cost V 4 bases and J 3 bases; bases outside gene matches: 6. CDR3 size: 14 residues. Per the germline V gene, CDR1 is SGHRS and CDR2 is YFSETQ. This CDR3 reads CASSDPTSEETQYF. The DNA for the CDR3 is TGCGCCAGCAGCGACCCAACTAGCGAAGAGACCCAGTACTTC.

This clonotype was counted at least ten times. The chain uses TRBV2 and TRBJ1-1, with 7 nucleotides matching TRBD1. Germline assignment: CDR1 SNHLY and CDR2 FYNNEI. J lost 2 bases, V lost 6 bases, and 6 bases had no gene match. The CDR3 sequence is 14 residues long. CDR3 in amino acids: CASSSQGINTEAFF. The CDR3 DNA follows: TGTGCCAGCAGCTCACAGGGGATAAACACTGAAGCTTTCTTT. Combining the CDR3 with reference TRBV2 and TRBJ1-1 gives the whole variable domain EPEVTQTPSHQVTQMGQEVILRCVPISNHLYFYWYRQILGQKVEFLVSFYNNEISEKSEIFDDQFSVERPDGSNFTLKIRSTKLEDSAMYFCASSSQGINTEAFFGQGTRLTVV.

This clonotype was detected ten times or more. This rearrangement joins TRBV4-3 to TRBJ1-1, with D uncertain. The length of the CDR3 is 14 residues. Per germline, CDR1 LGHNA and CDR2 YSLEER. V lost 3 bases and J 1 base, leaving 9 bases between the germline ends. The CDR3: CASSHERKNTEAFF. CDR3 sequence (DNA): TGCGCCAGCAGCCATGAACGGAAGAACACTGAAGCTTTCTTT.

In its sample, this clonotype was seen many times. V usage is TRBV20-1 and J usage is TRBJ2-7; 10 positions agree with TRBD2. Germline V gene lookup returns CDR1 DFQATT and CDR2 SNEGSKA (reference sequence). The J segment lost 6 bases and the V segment lost 5 bases, leaving 10 bases of the junction unmatched. The CDR3 is 14 residues long. This chain's CDR3 is CSAEPASSGGEQYF. As DNA, the CDR3 is TGCAGTGCTGAGCCTGCTTCTAGCGGGGGCGAGCAGTACTTC.

This clonotype was detected ten times or more. J is TRBJ2-1 and V is TRBV7-8; 10 nucleotides align to TRBD1. The V segment lost 5 bases and the J segment 8 bases; nucleotides outside the gene matches: 12. CDR3 length: 16 residues. CDR1 is SGHVS and CDR2 is FQNEAQ in the germline V gene. The CDR3 DNA follows: TGTGCCAGCAGCACGCACCGGGACAGGGGCGCTGATGAGCAGTTCTTC. Its protein is CASSTHRDRGADEQFF.

At least ten counts were recorded for this clonotype. The chain employs TRBV27 and TRBJ2-1; 9 nucleotides match TRBD2. V shed 6 bases, J shed 7 bases, and the junction held 7 bases outside the gene matches. CDR1 is MNHEY, CDR2 SMNVEV, per germline (reference sequence). CDR3 length equals 14 residues. The CDR3 DNA sequence: TGTGCCAGCAGCGCGGGGGGGAGTTGGAATGAGCAGTTCTTC. It translates to CASSAGGSWNEQFF.

Points on this clonotype: A much larger clone differs by one base, so this may be a read error. This chain uses TRBV24-1 with TRBJ2-2, with D unresolved. There are 17 residues in the CDR3. The germline gives CDR1 KGHDR, CDR2 SFDVKD. Here the CDR3 reads CSTSDLSDGTNTGELFF. The CDR3 DNA follows: TGTTCCACCAGTGATCTATCGGACGGTACGAACACCGGGGAGCTGTTTTTT.